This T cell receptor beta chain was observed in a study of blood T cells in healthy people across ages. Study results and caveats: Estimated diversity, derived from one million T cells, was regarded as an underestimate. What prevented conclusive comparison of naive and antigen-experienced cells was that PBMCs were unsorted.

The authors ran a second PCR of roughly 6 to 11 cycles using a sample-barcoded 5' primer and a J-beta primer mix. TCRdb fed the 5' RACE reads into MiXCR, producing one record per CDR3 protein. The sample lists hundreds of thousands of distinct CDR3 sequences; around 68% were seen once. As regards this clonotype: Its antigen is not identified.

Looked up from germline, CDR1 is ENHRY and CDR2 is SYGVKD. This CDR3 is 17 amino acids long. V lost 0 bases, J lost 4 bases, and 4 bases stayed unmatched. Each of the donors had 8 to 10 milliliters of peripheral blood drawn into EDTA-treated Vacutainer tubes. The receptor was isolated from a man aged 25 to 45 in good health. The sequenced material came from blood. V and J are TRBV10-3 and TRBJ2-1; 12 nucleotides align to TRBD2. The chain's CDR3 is CAISESTSGGPYNEQFF. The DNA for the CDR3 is TGTGCCATCAGTGAGTCTACTAGCGGGGGGCCTTACAATGAGCAGTTCTTC.